The subject of this entry is one TCR beta chain. TCRdb reprocessed the 5' RACE reads, keeping one entry per CDR3 protein, no DNA. The sample's table shows some 410,000 distinct CDR3 sequences. The sample belongs to a study of T cells expressing NK-cell markers. The V gene's germline CDR1 is LNHNV and CDR2 YYDKDF (reference sequence). The CDR3 extends over 16 amino acids. This TCR was sampled from a woman aged 18 to 69 in good health. The chain joins TRBV15 to TRBJ2-3; absent DNA, TCRdb's TRBD2 call cannot be checked. Sequencing was done on a sample of blood T cells: a sorted CD56 or NKG2C T cell subset, CD4+ or CD8+ T cells, or bulk PBMC T cells (not recorded which). CDR3 sequence: CATSGGLSLTTDTQYF.